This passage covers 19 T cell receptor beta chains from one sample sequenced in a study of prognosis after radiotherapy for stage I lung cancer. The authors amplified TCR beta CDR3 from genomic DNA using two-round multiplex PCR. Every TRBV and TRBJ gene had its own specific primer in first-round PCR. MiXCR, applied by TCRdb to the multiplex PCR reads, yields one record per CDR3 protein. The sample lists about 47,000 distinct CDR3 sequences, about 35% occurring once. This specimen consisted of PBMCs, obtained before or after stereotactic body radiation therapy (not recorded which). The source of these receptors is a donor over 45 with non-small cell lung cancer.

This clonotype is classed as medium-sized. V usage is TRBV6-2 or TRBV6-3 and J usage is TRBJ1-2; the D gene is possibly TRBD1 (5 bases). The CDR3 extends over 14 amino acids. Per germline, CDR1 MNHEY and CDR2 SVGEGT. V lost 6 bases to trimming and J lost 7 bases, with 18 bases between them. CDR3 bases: TGTGCCAGCAGCCCCGGGACGGAAAGCACTGGCTACACCTTC. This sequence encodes CASSPGTESTGYTF.

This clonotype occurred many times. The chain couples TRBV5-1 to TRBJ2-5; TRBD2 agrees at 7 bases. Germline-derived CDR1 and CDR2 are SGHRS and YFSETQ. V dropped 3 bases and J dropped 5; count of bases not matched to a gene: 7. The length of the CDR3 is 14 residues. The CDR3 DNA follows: TGCGCCAGCAGCTCCCCCGGACTAGTGGAGACCCAGTACTTC. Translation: CASSSPGLVETQYF.

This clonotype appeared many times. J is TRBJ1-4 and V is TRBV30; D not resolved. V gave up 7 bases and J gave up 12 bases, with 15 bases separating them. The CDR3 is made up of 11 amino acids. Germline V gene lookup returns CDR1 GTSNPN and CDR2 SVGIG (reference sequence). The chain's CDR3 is CASGLRGELFF. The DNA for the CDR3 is TGTGCCTCCGGTCTGCGGGGAGAACTGTTTTTT.

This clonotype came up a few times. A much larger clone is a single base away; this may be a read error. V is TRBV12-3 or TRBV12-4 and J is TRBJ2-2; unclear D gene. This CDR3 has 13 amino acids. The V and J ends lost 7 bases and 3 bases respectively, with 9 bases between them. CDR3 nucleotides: TGTGCCAGCATTCAATCGGACACCGGGGAGCTGTTTTTT. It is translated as CASIQSDTGELFF.

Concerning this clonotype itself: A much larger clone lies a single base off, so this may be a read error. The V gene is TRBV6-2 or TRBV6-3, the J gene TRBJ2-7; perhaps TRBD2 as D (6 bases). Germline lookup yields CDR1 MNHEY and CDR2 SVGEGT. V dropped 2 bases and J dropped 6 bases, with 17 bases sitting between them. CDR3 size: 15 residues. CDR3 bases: TGTGCCAGCAGTTACCCTGGACTATCGGGAGTCGAGCAGTACTTC. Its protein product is CASSYPGLSGVEQYF.

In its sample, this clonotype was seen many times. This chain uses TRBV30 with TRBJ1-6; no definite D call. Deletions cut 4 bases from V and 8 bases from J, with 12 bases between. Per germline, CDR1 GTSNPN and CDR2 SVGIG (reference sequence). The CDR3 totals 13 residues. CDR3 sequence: CAWTPNLDSPLHF. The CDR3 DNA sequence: TGTGCCTGGACTCCCAACCTGGATTCACCCCTCCACTTT.

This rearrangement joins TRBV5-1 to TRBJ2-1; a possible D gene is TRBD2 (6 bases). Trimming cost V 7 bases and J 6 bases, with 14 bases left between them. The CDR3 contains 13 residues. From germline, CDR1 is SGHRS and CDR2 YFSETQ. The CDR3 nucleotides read TGCGCCAGCTGGATTATCGGGGGCAATGAGCAGTTCTTC. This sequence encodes CASWIIGGNEQFF. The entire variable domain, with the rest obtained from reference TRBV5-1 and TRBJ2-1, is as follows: KAGVTQTPRYLIKTRGQQVTLSCSPISGHRSVSWYQQTPGQGLQFLFEYFSETQRNKGNFPGRFSGRQFSNSRSEMNVSTLELGDSALYLCASWIIGGNEQFFGPGTRLTVL.

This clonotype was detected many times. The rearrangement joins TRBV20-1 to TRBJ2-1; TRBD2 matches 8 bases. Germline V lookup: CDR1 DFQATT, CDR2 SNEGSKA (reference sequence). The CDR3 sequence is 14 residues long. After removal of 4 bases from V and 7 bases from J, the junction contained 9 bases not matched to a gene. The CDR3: CSATTGLAANEQFF. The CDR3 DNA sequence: TGCAGTGCTACCACAGGACTAGCTGCGAATGAGCAGTTCTTC.

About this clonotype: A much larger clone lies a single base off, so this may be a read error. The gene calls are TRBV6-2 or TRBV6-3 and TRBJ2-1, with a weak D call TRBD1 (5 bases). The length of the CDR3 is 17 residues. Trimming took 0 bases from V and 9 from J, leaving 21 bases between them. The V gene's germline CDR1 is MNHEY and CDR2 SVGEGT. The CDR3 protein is CASSYSGYRMGRSEQFF. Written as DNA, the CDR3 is TGTGCCAGCAGTTACTCGGGGTACAGGATGGGTCGGAGTGAGCAGTTCTTC.

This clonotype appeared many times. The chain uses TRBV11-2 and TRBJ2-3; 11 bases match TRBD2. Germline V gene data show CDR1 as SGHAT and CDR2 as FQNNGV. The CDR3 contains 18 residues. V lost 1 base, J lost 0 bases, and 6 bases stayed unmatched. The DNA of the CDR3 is TGTGCCAGCAGCTTAGGGCTAGCGGGAGGCCTTAGCACAGATACGCAGTATTTT. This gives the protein CASSLGLAGGLSTDTQYF.

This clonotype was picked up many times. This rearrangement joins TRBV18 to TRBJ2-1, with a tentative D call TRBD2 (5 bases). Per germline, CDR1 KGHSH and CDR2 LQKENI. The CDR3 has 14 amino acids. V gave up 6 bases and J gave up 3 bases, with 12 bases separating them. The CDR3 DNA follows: TGTGCCAGCTCCGGAGACGGGGTCTACAATGAGCAGTTCTTC. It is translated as CASSGDGVYNEQFF.

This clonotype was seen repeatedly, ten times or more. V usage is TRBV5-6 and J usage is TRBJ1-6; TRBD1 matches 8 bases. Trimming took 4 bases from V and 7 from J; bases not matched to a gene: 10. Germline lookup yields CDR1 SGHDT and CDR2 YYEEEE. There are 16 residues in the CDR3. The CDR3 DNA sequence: TGTGCCAGCAGCGCCTTAAGGACAGGGTTGAATTCACCCCTCCACTTT. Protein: CASSALRTGLNSPLHF.

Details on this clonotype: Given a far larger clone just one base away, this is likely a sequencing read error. As DNA, the CDR3 is TGTGCCAGCAGTTACTCTAGGATGCAGGTCCTGAAGAACACTGAAGCTTTCTTT. Its protein product is CASSYSRMQVLKNTEAFF. The chain links TRBV6-9 to TRBJ1-1; no reliable D call. The CDR3 spans 18 residues. The V gene lost 3 bases and the J gene lost 1 base, with 21 bases spanning the gap. Germline V gene sequence: CDR1 MNHGY, CDR2 SVAAGI.

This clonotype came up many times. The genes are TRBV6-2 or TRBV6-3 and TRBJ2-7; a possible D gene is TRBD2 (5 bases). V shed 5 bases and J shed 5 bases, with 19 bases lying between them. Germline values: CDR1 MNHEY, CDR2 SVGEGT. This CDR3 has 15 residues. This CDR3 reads CASSRASGNVHEQYF. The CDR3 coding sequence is TGTGCCAGCAGTCGAGCATCGGGGAATGTACACGAGCAGTACTTC.

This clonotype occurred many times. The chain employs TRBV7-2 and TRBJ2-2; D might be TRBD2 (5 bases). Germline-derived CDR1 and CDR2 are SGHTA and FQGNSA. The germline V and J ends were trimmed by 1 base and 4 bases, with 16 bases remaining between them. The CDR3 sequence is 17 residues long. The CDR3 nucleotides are TGTGCCAGCAGCTTAGGGGGAGTCCGGTTTGGCACCGGGGAGCTGTTTTTT. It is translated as CASSLGGVRFGTGELFF.

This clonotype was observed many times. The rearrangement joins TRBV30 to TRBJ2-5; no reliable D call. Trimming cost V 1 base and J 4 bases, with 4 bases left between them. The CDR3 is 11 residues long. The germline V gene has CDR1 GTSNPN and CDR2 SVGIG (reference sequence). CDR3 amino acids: CAWSALETQYF. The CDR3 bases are TGTGCCTGGAGTGCCCTAGAGACCCAGTACTTC. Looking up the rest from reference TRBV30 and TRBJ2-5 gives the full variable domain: SQTIHQWPATLVQPVGSPLSLECTVEGTSNPNLYWYRQAAGRGLQLLFYSVGIGQISSEVPQNLSASRPQDRQFILSSKKLLLSDSGFYLCAWSALETQYFGPGTRLLVL.

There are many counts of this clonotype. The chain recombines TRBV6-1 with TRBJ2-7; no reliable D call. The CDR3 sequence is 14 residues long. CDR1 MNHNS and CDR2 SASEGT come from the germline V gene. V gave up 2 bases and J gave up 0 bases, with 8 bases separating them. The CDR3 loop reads CASSEQPSSYEQYF. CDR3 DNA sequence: TGTGCCAGCAGTGAACAACCGAGCTCCTACGAGCAGTACTTC.

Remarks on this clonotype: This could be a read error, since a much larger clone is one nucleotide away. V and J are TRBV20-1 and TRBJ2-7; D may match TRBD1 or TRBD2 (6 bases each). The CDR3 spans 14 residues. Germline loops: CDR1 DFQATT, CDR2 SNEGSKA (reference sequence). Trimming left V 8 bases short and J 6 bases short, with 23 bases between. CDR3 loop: CSSDATGAPGEQYF. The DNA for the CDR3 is TGCAGTTCGGACGCCACGGGGGCGCCGGGCGAGCAGTACTTC.

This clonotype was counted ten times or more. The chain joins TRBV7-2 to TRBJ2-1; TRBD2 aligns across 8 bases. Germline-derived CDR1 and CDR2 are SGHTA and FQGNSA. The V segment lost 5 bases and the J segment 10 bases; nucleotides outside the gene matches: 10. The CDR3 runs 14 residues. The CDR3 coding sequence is TGTGCCAGCAGCCTAACAGCGGGAGAAACCGAGCAGTTCTTC. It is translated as CASSLTAGETEQFF.